Presented here are 4 T cell receptor beta chains from one specimen sequenced in a study of T-cell memory formation after mild COVID-19. TCRdb itself ran the 5' RACE reads through MiXCR, one entry per CDR3 protein. The table includes more than 300,000 distinct CDR3 sequences, 13% to 15% detected once. The specimen was PBMCs or a T cell subset sorted from them (not recorded which). All receptors come from a young man who had mild COVID-19 (a few samples of this study predate the infection). Cell type and time point are not known.

This clonotype was observed a handful of times. The rearrangement uses TRBV5-1 and TRBJ2-1, with D maybe TRBD2 (6 bases). This CDR3 is 13 amino acids long. V lost 4 bases and J 7 bases, leaving 12 bases between the germline ends. Per germline, CDR1 SGHRS and CDR2 YFSETQ. The CDR3 region is CASSTAGSNEQFF. DNA for the CDR3: TGCGCCAGCAGCACCGCGGGGAGTAATGAGCAGTTCTTC. The full variable domain, its missing parts supplied by reference TRBV5-1 and TRBJ2-1, is KAGVTQTPRYLIKTRGQQVTLSCSPISGHRSVSWYQQTPGQGLQFLFEYFSETQRNKGNFPGRFSGRQFSNSRSEMNVSTLELGDSALYLCASSTAGSNEQFFGPGTRLTVL.

The chain links TRBV7-9 to TRBJ1-2; 7 bases are a match to TRBD1. J lost 8 bases, V lost 5 bases, and 14 bases had no gene match. CDR1 is SEHNR and CDR2 is FQNEAQ in the germline V gene (reference sequence). The CDR3 sequence is 15 residues long. The CDR3 reads CASSPQGRGGQGYTF. The CDR3 DNA is TGTGCCAGCAGCCCACAGGGTCGAGGGGGCCAAGGCTACACCTTC.

This clonotype was counted between two and nine times. This chain links TRBV27 with TRBJ2-7; 9 nucleotides align to TRBD2. CDR1 and CDR2 from the germline V gene are MNHEY and SMNVEV (reference sequence). CDR3 size: 17 residues. Trimming cost V 3 bases and J 2 bases; bases outside gene matches: 11. CDR3: CASSFAVLAGGPYEQYF. For the CDR3, the DNA is TGTGCCAGCAGTTTTGCGGTTCTGGCGGGGGGGCCCTACGAGCAGTACTTC.

This rearrangement joins TRBV15 to TRBJ1-1, with D perhaps TRBD1 (5 bases). Germline V gene sequence: CDR1 LNHNV, CDR2 YYDKDF (reference sequence). Trimming shortened V by 5 bases and J by 5 bases, and 21 bases separated the two germline ends. This CDR3 comprises 16 residues. As DNA, the CDR3 is TGTGCCACCAGCCACATCGGGGGGAGGGTTGGGACTGAAGCTTTCTTT. Amino acids: CATSHIGGRVGTEAFF.